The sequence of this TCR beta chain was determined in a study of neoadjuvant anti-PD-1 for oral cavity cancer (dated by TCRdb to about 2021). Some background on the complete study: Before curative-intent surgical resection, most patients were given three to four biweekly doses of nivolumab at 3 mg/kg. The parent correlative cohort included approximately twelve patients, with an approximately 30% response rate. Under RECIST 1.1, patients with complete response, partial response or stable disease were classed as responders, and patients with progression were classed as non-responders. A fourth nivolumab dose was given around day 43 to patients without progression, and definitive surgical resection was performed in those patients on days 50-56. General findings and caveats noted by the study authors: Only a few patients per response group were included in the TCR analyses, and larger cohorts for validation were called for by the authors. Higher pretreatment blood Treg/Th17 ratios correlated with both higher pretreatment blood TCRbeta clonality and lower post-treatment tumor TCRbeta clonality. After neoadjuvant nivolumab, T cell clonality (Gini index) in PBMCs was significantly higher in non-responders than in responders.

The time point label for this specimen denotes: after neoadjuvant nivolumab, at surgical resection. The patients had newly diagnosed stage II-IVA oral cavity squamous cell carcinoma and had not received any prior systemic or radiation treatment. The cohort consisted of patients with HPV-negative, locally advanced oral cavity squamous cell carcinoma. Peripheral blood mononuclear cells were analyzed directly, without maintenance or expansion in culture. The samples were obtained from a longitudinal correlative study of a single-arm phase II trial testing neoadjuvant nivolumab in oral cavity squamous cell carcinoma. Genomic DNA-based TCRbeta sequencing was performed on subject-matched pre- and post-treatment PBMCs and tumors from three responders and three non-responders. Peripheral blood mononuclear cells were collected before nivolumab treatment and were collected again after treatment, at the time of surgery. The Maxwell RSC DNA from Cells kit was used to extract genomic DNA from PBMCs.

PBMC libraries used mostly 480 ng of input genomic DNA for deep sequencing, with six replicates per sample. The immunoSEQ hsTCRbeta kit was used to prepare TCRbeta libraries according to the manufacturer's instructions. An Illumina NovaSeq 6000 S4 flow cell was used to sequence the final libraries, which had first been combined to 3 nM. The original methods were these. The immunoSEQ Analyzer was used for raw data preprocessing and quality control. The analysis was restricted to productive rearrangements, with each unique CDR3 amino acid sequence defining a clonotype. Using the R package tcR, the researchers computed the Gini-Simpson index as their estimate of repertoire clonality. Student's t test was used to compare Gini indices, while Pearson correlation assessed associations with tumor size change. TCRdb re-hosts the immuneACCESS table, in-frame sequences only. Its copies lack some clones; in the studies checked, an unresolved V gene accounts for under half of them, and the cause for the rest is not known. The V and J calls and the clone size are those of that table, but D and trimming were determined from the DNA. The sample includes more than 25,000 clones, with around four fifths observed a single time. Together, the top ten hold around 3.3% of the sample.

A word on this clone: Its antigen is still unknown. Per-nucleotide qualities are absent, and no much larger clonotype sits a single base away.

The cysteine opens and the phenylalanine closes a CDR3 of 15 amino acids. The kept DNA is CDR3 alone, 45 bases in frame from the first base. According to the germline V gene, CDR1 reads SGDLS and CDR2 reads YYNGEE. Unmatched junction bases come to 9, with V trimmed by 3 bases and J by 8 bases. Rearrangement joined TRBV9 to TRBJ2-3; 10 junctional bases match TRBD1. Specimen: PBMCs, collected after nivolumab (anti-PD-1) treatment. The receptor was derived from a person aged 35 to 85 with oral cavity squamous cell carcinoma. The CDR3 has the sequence CASSEPRQGAGTQYF. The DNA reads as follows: TGTGCCAGCAGCGAGCCCCGACAGGGGGCTGGTACGCAGTATTTT.